This T cell receptor (beta chain) derives from a study of identical twins. cDNA carried unique molecular identifiers, and a universal primer site was added by template switching. Each CDR3 protein is one row after TCRdb ran MiXCR on the 5' RACE reads. The sample has a few hundred thousand distinct CDR3 sequences; around a sixth are singletons. Overall study findings and caveats: Among monozygotic twins, out-of-frame TCR alpha sharing exceeded what models predicted. A cross-sectional statistical analysis, not follow-up of the same donors, supported the conclusions. Beta out-of-frame twin sharing showed a weaker excess.

Trimming took 5 bases from V and 6 from J, leaving 13 bases between them. This CDR3 comprises 13 residues. This clonotype occurred a few times. Antigen unknown. The receptor was derived from a man aged 50 to 60 in good health. Sequenced material: naive T cells sorted from blood. The rearrangement uses TRBV12-3 or TRBV12-4 and TRBJ1-2, with D perhaps TRBD1 (6 bases). The CDR3 sequence is CASSLRTAHGYTF. The CDR3, as DNA: TGTGCCAGCAGTCTAAGGACAGCTCATGGCTACACCTTC.